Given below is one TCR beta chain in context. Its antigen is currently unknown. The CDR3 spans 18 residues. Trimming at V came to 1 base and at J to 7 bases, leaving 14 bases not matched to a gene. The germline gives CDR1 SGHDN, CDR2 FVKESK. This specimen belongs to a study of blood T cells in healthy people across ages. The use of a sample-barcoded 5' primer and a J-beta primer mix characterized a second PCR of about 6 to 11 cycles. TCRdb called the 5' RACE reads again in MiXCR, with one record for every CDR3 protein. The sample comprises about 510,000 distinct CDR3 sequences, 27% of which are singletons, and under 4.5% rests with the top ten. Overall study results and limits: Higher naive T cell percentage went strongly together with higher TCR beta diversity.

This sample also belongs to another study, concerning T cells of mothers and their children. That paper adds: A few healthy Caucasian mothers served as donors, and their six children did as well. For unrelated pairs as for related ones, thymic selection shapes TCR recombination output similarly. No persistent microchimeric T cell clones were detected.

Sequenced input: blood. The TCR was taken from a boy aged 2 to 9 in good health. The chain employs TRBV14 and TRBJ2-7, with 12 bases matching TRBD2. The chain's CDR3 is CASSQVRRTSGTSREQYF. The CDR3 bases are TGTGCCAGCAGCCAAGTCCGCAGGACTAGCGGGACTTCGAGGGAGCAGTACTTC.